The clone carrying this T cell receptor beta chain has a handful of counts. Its target is unknown. Trimming shortened V by 0 bases and J by 2 bases, and 14 bases separated the two germline ends. The germline V gene has CDR1 LGHNA and CDR2 YNFKEQ. This CDR3 has 16 residues. The sample originates from a study of early T cells in non-severe SARS-CoV-2 infection. Study in general: It was bulk RNA from unsorted whole blood that was sequenced, and the chains were unpaired. Study-level points and caveats: VDJdb matching favored anti-spike CD8 responses, missing private and CD4 specificities.

Unique molecular identifiers were attached to individual cDNA molecules. One entry per CDR3 protein, called by TCRdb with MiXCR from the 5' RACE reads. The top ten clones hold about 4.8% of a sample with about 80,000 distinct CDR3 sequences, 9% to 10% of them seen once. Input material: whole blood. The receptor comes from an adult who was a healthcare worker with PCR-confirmed SARS-CoV-2 infection or an uninfected control (not recorded which). The chain joins TRBV4-2 to TRBJ2-7; D is unclear. The DNA of the CDR3 is TGTGCCAGCAGCCAAGAAGGCCAGCCACAGACCTACGAGCAGTACTTC. Amino acid sequence: CASSQEGQPQTYEQYF.